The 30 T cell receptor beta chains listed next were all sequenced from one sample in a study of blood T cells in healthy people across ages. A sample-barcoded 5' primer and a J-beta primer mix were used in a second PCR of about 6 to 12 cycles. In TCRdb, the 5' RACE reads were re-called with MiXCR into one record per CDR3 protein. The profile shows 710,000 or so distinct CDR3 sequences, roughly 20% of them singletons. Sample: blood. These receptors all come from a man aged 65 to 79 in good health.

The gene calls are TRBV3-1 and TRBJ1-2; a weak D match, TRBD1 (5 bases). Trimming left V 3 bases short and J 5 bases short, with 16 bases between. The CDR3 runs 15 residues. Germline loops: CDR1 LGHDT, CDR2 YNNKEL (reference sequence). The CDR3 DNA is TGTGCCAGCAGCCACCAAACCGGGACGCAGTATGGCTACACCTTC. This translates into CASSHQTGTQYGYTF.

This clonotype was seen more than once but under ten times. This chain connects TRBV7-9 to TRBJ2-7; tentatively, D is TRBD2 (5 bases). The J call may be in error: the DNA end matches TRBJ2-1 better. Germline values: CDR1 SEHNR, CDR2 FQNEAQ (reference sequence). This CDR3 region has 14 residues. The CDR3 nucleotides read TGTGCCAGCAGCTTCTCCCTAGCAACTAATGAGCAGTTCTTC. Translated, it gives CASSFSLATNEQFF.

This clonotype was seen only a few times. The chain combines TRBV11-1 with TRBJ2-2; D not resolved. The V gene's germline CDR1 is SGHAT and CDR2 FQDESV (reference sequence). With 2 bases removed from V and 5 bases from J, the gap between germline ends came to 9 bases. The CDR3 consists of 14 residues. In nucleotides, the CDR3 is TGTGCCAGCAGCTTATCCCTGGGGACCGGGGAGCTGTTTTTT. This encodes CASSLSLGTGELFF.

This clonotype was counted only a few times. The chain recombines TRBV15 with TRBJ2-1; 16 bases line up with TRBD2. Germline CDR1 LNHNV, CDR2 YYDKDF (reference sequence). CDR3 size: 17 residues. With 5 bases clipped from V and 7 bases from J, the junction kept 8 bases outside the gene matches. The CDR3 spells CATSLGTSGRARNEQFF. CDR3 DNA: TGTGCCACCAGCCTTGGGACTAGCGGGAGGGCGAGGAATGAGCAGTTCTTC. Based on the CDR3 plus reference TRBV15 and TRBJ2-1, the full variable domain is DAMVIQNPRYQVTQFGKPVTLSCSQTLNHNVMYWYQQKSSQAPKLLFHYYDKDFNNEADTPDNFQSRRPNTSFCFLDIRSPGLGDTAMYLCATSLGTSGRARNEQFFGPGTRLTVL.

The DNA for the CDR3 is TGTGCCAGCAGCGACCCTTCGGGGGGGAACTATGGCTACACCTTC. Its protein is CASSDPSGGNYGYTF. The J gene is TRBJ1-2, the V gene TRBV9; weak D call: TRBD1 (5 bases). Trimming took off 3 bases at V and 2 bases at J, with 14 bases between the two ends. Germline V gene data show CDR1 as SGDLS and CDR2 as YYNGEE. The CDR3 consists of 15 residues.

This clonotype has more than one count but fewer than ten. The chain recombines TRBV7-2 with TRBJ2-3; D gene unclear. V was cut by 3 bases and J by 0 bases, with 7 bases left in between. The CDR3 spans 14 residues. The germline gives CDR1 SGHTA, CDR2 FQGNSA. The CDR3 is CASSFAQSTDTQYF. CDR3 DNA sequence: TGTGCCAGCAGCTTCGCCCAGAGCACAGATACGCAGTATTTT.

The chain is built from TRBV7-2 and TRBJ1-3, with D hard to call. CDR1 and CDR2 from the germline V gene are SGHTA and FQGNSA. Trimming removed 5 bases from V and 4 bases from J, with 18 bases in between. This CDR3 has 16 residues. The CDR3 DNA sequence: TGTGCCAGCAGCCATACAGCGCTTTATTCAGGAAACACCATATATTTT. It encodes CASSHTALYSGNTIYF.

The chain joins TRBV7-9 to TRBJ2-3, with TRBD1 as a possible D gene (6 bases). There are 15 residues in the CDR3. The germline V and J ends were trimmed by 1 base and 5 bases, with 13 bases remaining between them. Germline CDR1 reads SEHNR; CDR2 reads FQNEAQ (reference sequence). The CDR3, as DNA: TGTGCCAGCAGCTTAGGACAGGTCGTAGAAGATACGCAGTATTTT. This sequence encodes CASSLGQVVEDTQYF.

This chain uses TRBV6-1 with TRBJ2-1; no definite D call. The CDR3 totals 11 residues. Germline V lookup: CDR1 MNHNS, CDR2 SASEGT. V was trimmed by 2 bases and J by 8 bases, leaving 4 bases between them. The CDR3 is CASSEWDEQFF. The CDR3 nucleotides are TGTGCCAGCAGTGAATGGGATGAGCAGTTCTTC.

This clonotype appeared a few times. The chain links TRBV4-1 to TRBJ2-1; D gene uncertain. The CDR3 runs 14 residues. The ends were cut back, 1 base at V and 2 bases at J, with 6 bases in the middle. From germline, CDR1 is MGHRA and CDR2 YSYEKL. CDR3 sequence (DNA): TGCGCCAGCAGCCAAGCTGGGGCCTACAATGAGCAGTTCTTC. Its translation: CASSQAGAYNEQFF.

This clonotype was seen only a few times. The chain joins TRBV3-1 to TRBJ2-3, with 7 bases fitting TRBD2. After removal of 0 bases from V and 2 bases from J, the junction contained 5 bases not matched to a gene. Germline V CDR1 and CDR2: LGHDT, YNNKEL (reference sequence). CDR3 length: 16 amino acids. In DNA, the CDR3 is TGTGCCAGCAGCCAAGACGCTAGCGGCTACACAGATACGCAGTATTTT. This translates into CASSQDASGYTDTQYF.

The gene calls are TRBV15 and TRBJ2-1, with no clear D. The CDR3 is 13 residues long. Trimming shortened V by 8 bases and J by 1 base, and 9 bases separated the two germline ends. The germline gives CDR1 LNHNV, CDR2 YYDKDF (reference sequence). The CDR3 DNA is TGTGCCACCCGGCGAGAGTCCTACAATGAGCAGTTCTTC. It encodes CATRRESYNEQFF.

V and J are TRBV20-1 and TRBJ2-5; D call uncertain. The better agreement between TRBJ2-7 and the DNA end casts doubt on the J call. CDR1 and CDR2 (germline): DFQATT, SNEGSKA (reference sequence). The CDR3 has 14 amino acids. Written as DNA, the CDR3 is TGCAGTGCCCCCACAGCTTTGAGCTCCTACGAGCAGTACTTC. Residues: CSAPTALSSYEQYF.

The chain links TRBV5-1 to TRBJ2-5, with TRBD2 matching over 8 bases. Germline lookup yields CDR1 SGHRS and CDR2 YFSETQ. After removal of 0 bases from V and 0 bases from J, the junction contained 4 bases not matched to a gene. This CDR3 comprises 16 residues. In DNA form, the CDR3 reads TGCGCCAGCAGCTTGGGCGCGGGAGGCCACCAAGAGACCCAGTACTTC. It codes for CASSLGAGGHQETQYF.

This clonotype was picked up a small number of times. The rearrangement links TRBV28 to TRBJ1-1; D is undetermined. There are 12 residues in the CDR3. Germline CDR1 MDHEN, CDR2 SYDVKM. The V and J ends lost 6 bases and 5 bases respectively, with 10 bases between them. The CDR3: CASSSSGTEAFF. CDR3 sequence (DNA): TGTGCCAGCAGCTCTTCGGGGACTGAAGCTTTCTTT.

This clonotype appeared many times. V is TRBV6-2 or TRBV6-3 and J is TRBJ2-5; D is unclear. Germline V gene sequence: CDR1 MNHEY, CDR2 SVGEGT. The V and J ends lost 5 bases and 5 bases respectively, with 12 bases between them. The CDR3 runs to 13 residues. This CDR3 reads CASSTRAQETQYF. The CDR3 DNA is TGTGCCAGCAGTACCCGGGCTCAGGAGACCCAGTACTTC.

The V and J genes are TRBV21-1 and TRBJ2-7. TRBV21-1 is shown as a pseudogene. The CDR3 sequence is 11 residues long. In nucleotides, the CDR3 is TGTGCCAGCAGCAAAGGGGACGAGCAGTACTTC. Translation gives CASSKGDEQYF.

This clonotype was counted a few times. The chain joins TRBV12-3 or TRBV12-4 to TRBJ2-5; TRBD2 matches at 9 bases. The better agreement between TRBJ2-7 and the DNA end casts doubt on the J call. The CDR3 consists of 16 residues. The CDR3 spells CASSSGLAPSSYEQYV. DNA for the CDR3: TGTGCCAGCAGCTCGGGACTAGCCCCTAGCTCCTACGAGCAGTACGTC.

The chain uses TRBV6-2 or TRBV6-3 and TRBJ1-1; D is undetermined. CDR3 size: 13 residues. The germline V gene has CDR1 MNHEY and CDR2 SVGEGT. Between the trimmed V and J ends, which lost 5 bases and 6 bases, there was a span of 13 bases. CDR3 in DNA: TGTGCCAGCAGTCTACCGATTGGCGCTGAAGCTTTCTTT. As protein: CASSLPIGAEAFF.

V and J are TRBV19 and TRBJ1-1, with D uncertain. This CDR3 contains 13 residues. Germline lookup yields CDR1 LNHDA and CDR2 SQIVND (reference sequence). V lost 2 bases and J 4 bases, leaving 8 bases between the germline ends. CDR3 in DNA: TGTGCCAGTAGTATAATGGGGAGCACTGAAGCTTTCTTT. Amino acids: CASSIMGSTEAFF. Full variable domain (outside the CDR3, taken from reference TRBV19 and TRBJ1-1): DGGITQSPKYLFRKEGQNVTLSCEQNLNHDAMYWYRQDPGQGLRLIYYSQIVNDFQKGDIAEGYSVSREKKESFPLTVTSAQKNPTAFYLCASSIMGSTEAFFGQGTRLTVV.

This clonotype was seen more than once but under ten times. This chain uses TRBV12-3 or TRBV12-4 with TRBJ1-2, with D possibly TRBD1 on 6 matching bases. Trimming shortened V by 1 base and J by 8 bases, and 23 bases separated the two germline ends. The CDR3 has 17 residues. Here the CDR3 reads CASSLGLGGQGQKGYTF. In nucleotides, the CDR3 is TGTGCCAGCAGTTTAGGGCTTGGGGGGCAGGGGCAGAAAGGCTACACCTTC.

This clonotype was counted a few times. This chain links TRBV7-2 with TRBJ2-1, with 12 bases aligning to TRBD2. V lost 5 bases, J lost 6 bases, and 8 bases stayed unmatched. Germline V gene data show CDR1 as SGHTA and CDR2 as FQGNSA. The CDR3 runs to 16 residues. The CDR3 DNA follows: TGTGCCAGCAGCATAACTAGCGGGAGGAATTTCAATGAGCAGTTCTTC. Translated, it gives CASSITSGRNFNEQFF.

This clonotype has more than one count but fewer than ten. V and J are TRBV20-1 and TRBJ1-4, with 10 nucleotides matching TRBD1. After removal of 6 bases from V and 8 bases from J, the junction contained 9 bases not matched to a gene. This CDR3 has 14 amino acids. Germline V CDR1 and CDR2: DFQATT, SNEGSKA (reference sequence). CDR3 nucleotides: TGCAGTGCCAGGGACAGGGGTCGGACAGAAAAACTGTTTTTT. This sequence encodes CSARDRGRTEKLFF.

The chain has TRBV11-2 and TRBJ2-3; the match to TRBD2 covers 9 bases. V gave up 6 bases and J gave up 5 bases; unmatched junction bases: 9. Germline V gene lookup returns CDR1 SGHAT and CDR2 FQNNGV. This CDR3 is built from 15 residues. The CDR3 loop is CASSDPGLAGDTQYF. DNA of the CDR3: TGTGCCAGCAGTGACCCGGGACTAGCAGGAGATACGCAGTATTTT.

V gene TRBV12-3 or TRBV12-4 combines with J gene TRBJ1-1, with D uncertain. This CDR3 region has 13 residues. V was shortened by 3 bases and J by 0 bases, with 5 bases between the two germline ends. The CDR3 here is CASSFSVNTEAFF. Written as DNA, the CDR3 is TGTGCCAGCAGTTTTTCAGTGAACACTGAAGCTTTCTTT.

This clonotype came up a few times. CDR3 DNA sequence: TGTGCCAGCAGCCTTCTGACCGGGGGCATGAACACTGAAGCTTTCTTT. Translating gives CASSLLTGGMNTEAFF. The V and J genes are TRBV7-6 and TRBJ1-1; possible D gene TRBD1, 6 bases. The germline V gene encodes CDR1 SGHVS and CDR2 FNYEAQ. This CDR3 contains 16 residues. Trimming removed 5 bases from V and 0 bases from J, with 16 bases in between.

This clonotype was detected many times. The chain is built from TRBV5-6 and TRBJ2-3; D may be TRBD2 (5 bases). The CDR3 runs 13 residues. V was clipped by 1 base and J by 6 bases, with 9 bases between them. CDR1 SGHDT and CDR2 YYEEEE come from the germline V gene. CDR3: CASSLTGLDTQYF. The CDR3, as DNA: TGTGCCAGCAGCTTGACGGGGTTGGATACGCAGTATTTT. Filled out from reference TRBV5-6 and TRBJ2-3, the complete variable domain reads DAGVTQSPTHLIKTRGQQVTLRCSPKSGHDTVSWYQQALGQGPQFIFQYYEEEERQRGNFPDRFSGHQFPNYSSELNVNALLLGDSALYLCASSLTGLDTQYFGPGTRLTVL.

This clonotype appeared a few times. The DNA of the CDR3 is TGTGCCAGCAGTTCCTGGTTAGGCCGGGAGCCCCAGCATTTT. It codes for CASSSWLGREPQHF. The J gene is TRBJ1-5, the V gene TRBV12-3 or TRBV12-4; D is undetermined. The CDR3 runs to 14 residues. Trimming stripped 4 bases from V and 8 bases from J, with 15 bases between.

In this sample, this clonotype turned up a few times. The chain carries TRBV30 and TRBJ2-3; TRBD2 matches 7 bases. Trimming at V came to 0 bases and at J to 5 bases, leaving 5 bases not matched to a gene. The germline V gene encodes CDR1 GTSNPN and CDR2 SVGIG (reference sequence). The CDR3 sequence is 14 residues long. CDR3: CAWSVAGAGDTQYF. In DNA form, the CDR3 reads TGTGCCTGGAGTGTGGCGGGAGCAGGAGATACGCAGTATTTT.

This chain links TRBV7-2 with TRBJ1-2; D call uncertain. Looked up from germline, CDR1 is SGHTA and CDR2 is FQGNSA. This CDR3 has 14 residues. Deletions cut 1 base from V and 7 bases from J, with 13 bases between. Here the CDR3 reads CASSLGRLTGGYTF. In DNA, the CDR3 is TGTGCCAGCAGCTTAGGTCGCCTAACGGGTGGCTACACCTTC.